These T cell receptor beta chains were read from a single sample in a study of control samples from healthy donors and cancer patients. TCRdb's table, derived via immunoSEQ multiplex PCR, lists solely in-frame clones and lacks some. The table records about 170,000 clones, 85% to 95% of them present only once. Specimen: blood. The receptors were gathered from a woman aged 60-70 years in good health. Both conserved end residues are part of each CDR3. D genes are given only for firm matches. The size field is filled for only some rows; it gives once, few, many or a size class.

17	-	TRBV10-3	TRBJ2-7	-	CAISESVLGTEEYEQYF	TGTGCCATCAGTGAGTCTGTCCTCGGGACGGAGGAATACGAGCAGTACTTC
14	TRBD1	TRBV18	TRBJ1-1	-	CASSAAGGNTEAFF	TGTGCCAGCTCCGCGGCAGGGGGGAACACTGAAGCTTTCTTT
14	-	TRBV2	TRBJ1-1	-	CASIFQRSGTEAFF	TGTGCCAGCATCTTCCAACGGTCGGGCACTGAAGCTTTCTTT
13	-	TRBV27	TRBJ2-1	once	CASSSLSAREQFF	TGTGCCAGCAGTTCCCTTAGTGCTCGGGAGCAGTTCTTC
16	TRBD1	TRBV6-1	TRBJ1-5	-	CASSDNPNRGDQPQHF	TGTGCCAGCAGTGATAACCCTAACAGGGGGGATCAGCCCCAGCATTTT
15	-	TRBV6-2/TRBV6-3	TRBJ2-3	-	CASSWRVLKTDTQYF	TGTGCCAGCAGTTGGCGAGTCCTCAAAACAGATACGCAGTATTTT
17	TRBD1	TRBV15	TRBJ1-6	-	CATSVRAGQGAISPLHF	TGTGCCACCAGCGTCAGAGCGGGACAGGGGGCGATTTCACCCCTCCACTTT
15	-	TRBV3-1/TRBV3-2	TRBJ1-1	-	CASSQDLGGWVGAFF	TGTGCCAGCAGCCAAGATCTCGGCGGCTGGGTCGGAGCTTTCTTT
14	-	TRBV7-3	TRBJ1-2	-	CASSKGRGDYGYTF	TGTGCCAGCAGCAAGGGACGGGGGGACTATGGCTACACCTTC
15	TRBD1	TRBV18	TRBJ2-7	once	CASSPGGQGFYEQYF	TGTGCCAGCTCACCAGGGGGACAGGGATTCTACGAGCAGTACTTC
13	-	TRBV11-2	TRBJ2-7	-	CASSLDTSYEQYF	TGTGCCAGCAGCTTAGATACCTCCTACGAGCAGTACTTC
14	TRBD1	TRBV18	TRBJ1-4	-	CASSPRRGLEKLFF	TGTGCCAGCTCACCCCGGAGGGGGCTTGAAAAACTGTTTTTT
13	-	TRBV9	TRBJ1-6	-	CASSVGRDSPLHF	TGTGCCAGCAGCGTAGGGAGGGATTCACCCCTCCACTTT
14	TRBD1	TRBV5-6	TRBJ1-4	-	CASSYDRAAEKLFF	TGTGCCAGCAGCTACGACAGGGCGGCTGAAAAACTGTTTTTT
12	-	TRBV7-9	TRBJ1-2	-	CASSLDGWGYTF	TGTGCCAGCAGCTTAGATGGTTGGGGCTACACCTTC
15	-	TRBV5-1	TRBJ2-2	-	CASSPSWGNTGELFF	TGCGCCAGCAGCCCCTCTTGGGGTAACACCGGGGAGCTGTTTTTT
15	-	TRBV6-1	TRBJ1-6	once	CASSEVRAVDSPLHF	TGTGCCAGCAGTGAAGTTAGGGCCGTAGATTCACCCCTCCACTTT
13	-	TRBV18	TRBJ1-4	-	CASSPSTNEKLFF	TGTGCCAGCTCACCTTCAACTAATGAAAAACTGTTTTTT
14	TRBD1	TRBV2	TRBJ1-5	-	CASRQGPFGRAQHF	TGTGCCAGCAGACAGGGGCCCTTCGGGAGAGCCCAGCATTTT
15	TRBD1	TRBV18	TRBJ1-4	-	CASSPSNQGAGKLFF	TGTGCCAGCTCACCGTCAAATCAGGGGGCTGGAAAACTGTTTTTT
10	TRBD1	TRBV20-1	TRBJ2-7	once	CSAGDREQYF	TGCAGTGCCGGGGACAGGGAGCAGTACTTC
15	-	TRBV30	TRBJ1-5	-	CAWTPGVSSNQPQHF	TGTGCCTGGACCCCAGGGGTTAGTAGCAATCAGCCCCAGCATTTT
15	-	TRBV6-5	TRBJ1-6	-	CASSYSRTANSPLHF	TGTGCCAGCAGTTACTCGCGGACAGCTAATTCACCCCTCCACTTT
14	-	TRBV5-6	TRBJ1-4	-	CASSLSRVREKLFF	TGTGCCAGCAGCTTATCCAGGGTCAGGGAAAAACTGTTTTTT
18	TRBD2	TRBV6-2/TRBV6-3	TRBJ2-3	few	CASSQPTAGLARTDTQYF	TGTGCCAGCAGTCAGCCCACCGCCGGACTAGCGCGTACAGATACGCAGTATTTT
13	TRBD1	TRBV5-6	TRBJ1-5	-	CASSSDRNQPQHF	TGTGCCAGCAGCTCGGACAGGAACCAGCCCCAGCATTTT
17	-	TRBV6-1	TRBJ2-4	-	CASSEAFVTGVRNIQYF	TGTGCCAGCAGTGAAGCGTTTGTAACGGGGGTAAGGAACATTCAGTACTTC
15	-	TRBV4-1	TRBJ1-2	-	CASSQGPGQNYGYTF	TGCGCCAGCAGCCAAGGGCCGGGGCAAAACTATGGCTACACCTTC
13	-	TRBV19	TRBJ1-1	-	CASSMVGNTEAFF	TGTGCCAGTAGTATGGTAGGGAACACTGAAGCTTTCTTT
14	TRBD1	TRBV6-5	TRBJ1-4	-	CASSTGTGIEKLFF	TGTGCCAGCAGTACCGGGACAGGGATTGAAAAACTGTTTTTT
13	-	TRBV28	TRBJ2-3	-	CASSLSSTDTQYF	TGTGCCAGCAGTTTAAGCTCCACAGATACGCAGTATTTT
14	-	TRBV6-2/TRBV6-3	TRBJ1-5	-	CASSWAPINQPQHF	TGTGCCAGCAGTTGGGCCCCGATAAATCAGCCCCAGCATTTT
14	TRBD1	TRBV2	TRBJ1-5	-	CASSSTGGVQPQHF	TGTGCCAGCAGCTCGACAGGGGGCGTGCAGCCCCAGCATTTT
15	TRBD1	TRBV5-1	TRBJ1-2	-	CASSLTAGGAGGYTF	TGCGCCAGCAGCTTGACGGCAGGGGGCGCCGGTGGCTACACCTTC
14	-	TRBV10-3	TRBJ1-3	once	CAISEALSGNTIYF	TGTGCCATCAGTGAGGCGCTTTCTGGAAACACCATATATTTT
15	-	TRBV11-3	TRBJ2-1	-	CASSSFDRPYNEQFF	TGTGCCAGCAGCTCCTTCGACCGTCCCTACAATGAGCAGTTCTTC